Presented here are 21 T cell receptor beta chains from one specimen sequenced in a study of T cells in Graves' hyperthyroidism and ophthalmopathy. Amplified TCR beta CDR3 regions derived from RNA transcripts. The HTBI primer set was used in a first-round RT-PCR of the TCR CDR3. TCRdb redid the calling of the multiplex PCR reads with MiXCR, one entry per CDR3 protein. The sample includes fewer than 350,000 distinct CDR3 sequences, roughly 18% seen only once; the top ten take around 54%. The specimen was blood. The receptors shown here come from a woman between 45 and 65 years old with Graves' hyperthyroidism.

Ten or more counts support this clonotype. The gene calls are TRBV28 and TRBJ1-2; maybe TRBD1 (6 bases). CDR1 and CDR2 (germline): MDHEN, SYDVKM. The V end was cut by 1 base, the J end by 8 bases, with 14 bases between. The CDR3 loop spans 14 amino acids. CDR3 residues: CASSLSDRAGGYTF. The DNA of the CDR3 is TGTGCCAGCAGTTTATCGGACAGAGCGGGGGGCTACACCTTC.

The CDR3 reads CSAGTDTRYF. The DNA of the CDR3 is TGCAGCGCTGGGACAGATACGCGCTATTTT. The chain links TRBV29-1 to TRBJ2-3; TRBD1 matches at 7 bases. The CDR3 contains 10 residues. Looked up from germline, CDR1 is SQVTM and CDR2 is ANQGSEA. V lost 7 bases, J lost 15 bases, and 10 bases stayed unmatched.

The rearrangement uses TRBV12-3 or TRBV12-4 and TRBJ2-7; 8 bases align to TRBD1. The CDR3 length is 16 residues. The V segment lost 5 bases and the J segment 1 base; nucleotides outside the gene matches: 10. The CDR3 reads CASSIAGTGLSYEQYV. In DNA, the CDR3 is TGTGCCAGCAGTATTGCCGGGACAGGCCTATCCTACGAGCAGTACGTC.

The rearrangement joins TRBV9 to TRBJ2-2; tentative D call: TRBD2 (6 bases). Germline V gene data show CDR1 as SGDLS and CDR2 as YYNGEE. Trimming cost V 0 bases and J 10 bases, with 10 bases left between them. CDR3 size: 13 residues. This CDR3 is CASSVVRGSELFF. The CDR3 DNA follows: TGTGCCAGCAGCGTAGTGCGGGGTTCGGAGCTGTTTTTT.

There are a few counts of this clonotype. The chain is built from TRBV3-1 and TRBJ2-1; 8 bases map to TRBD2. With V trimmed by 4 bases and J by 7 bases, 6 bases remained unmatched. The CDR3 contains 14 residues. From germline, CDR1 is LGHDT and CDR2 YNNKEL (reference sequence). CDR3: CASSPRGTSNEQFF. The CDR3 coding sequence is TGTGCCAGCAGCCCCCGAGGGACTAGTAATGAGCAGTTCTTC.

The DNA of the CDR3 is TGTGCCAGCAGCCCACATACAGGGGTCCTCGGGGGCATTCAGTACTTC. This gives the protein CASSPHTGVLGGIQYF. The rearrangement uses TRBV7-9 and TRBJ2-4; the D gene is possibly TRBD1 (7 bases). The CDR3 consists of 16 residues. CDR1 SEHNR and CDR2 FQNEAQ come from the germline V gene (reference sequence). V was trimmed by 5 bases and J by 9 bases, leaving 23 bases between them.

This clonotype was seen repeatedly, ten times or more. The chain carries TRBV11-3 and TRBJ1-1, with 7 bases matching TRBD1. CDR3 length: 12 residues. V lost 5 bases, J lost 6 bases, and 3 bases stayed unmatched. Looked up from germline, CDR1 is SGHNT and CDR2 is YENEEA. The CDR3 coding sequence is TGTGCCAGCAGCAAGCAGGGGGCTGAAGCTTTCTTT. Protein product: CASSKQGAEAFF.

This clonotype has a count of ten or more. The chain uses TRBV11-2 and TRBJ2-7, with 12 positions matching TRBD2. After removal of 5 bases from V and 4 bases from J, the junction contained 6 bases not matched to a gene. This CDR3 has 15 amino acids. Germline V gene sequence: CDR1 SGHAT, CDR2 FQNNGV. The CDR3 DNA reads as TGTGCCAGCAGCCCGACTAGCGGGAGTAATTACGAGCAGTACTTC. Encoded protein: CASSPTSGSNYEQYF. Complete variable domain (other parts from reference TRBV11-2 and TRBJ2-7): EAGVAQSPRYKIIEKRQSVAFWCNPISGHATLYWYQQILGQGPKLLIQFQNNGVVDDSQLPKDRFSAERLKGVDSTLKIQPAKLEDSAVYLCASSPTSGSNYEQYFGPGTRLTVT.

This clonotype was detected many times. The chain has TRBV6-5 and TRBJ1-1; maybe TRBD1 (5 bases). CDR1 and CDR2 from the germline V gene are MNHEY and SVGAGI. V lost 2 bases and J 3 bases, leaving 10 bases between the germline ends. CDR3 length equals 14 residues. This chain's CDR3 is CASSYGGEDTEAFF. The CDR3, as DNA: TGTGCCAGCAGTTACGGGGGGGAGGACACTGAAGCTTTCTTT.

Only a few counts were recorded for this clonotype. The chain uses TRBV5-6 and TRBJ1-1, with a tentative D call TRBD1 (5 bases). Between the trimmed V and J ends, which lost 5 bases and 1 base, there was a span of 15 bases. This CDR3 comprises 15 residues. Germline V CDR1 and CDR2: SGHDT, YYEEEE. Here the CDR3 reads CASSDLGQENTEAFF. DNA for the CDR3: TGTGCCAGCAGTGACCTGGGGCAAGAGAACACTGAAGCTTTCTTT.

This clonotype turned up a few times. This chain joins TRBV7-9 and TRBJ1-1; D is ambiguous. From germline, CDR1 is SEHNR and CDR2 FQNEAQ (reference sequence). Trimming removed 10 bases at V and 6 bases at J, with 18 bases between. The CDR3 loop spans 13 amino acids. The CDR3: CAIQPDLPPEAFF. The CDR3 bases are TGTGCCATCCAACCCGACCTTCCCCCTGAAGCTTTCTTT.

This clonotype was counted ten times or more. Its ends do not fully match the called genes, so a read error is possible. The genes are TRBV18 and TRBJ1-1; 9 bases line up with TRBD1. Germline V gene data show CDR1 as KGHSH and CDR2 as LQKENI. The CDR3 covers 15 residues. CDR3 region: CASSLGTGLNTEAFF. The CDR3 DNA reads as TGCGCCAGCAGCCTGGGGACAGGGCTGAACACTGAAGCTTTCTTT.

The chain links TRBV10-1 to TRBJ1-1; D remains ambiguous. The CDR3 is 14 residues long. CDR1 is WNHNN and CDR2 is SYGVQD in the germline V gene (reference sequence). Trimming pared 0 bases from V and 4 bases from J, leaving 9 bases between. The CDR3 coding sequence is TGCGCCAGCAGTGAGTCCCCGGCCAGCACTGAAGCTTTCTTT. It yields the protein CASSESPASTEAFF.

The J gene is TRBJ2-7, the V gene TRBV5-6; the match to TRBD1 covers 8 bases. CDR1 is SGHDT and CDR2 is YYEEEE in the germline V gene. There are 14 residues in the CDR3. Unmatched junction bases numbered 4, after V lost 0 bases and J lost 5 bases. CDR3 residues: CASSLGQGAHEQYF. The CDR3 bases are TGTGCCAGCAGCTTGGGCCAGGGGGCCCACGAGCAGTACTTC.

This clonotype has ten or more counts. The gene calls are TRBV12-3 or TRBV12-4 and TRBJ1-2; no clear D. This CDR3 contains 15 residues. V was shortened by 2 bases and J by 4 bases, with 14 bases between the two germline ends. CDR3 sequence: CASSLSHSPFYGYTF. CDR3 DNA: TGTGCCAGCAGTTTAAGTCACAGTCCCTTCTATGGCTACACCTTC.

This clonotype was seen repeatedly, ten times or more. The chain joins TRBV27 to TRBJ2-5; D possibly corresponds to TRBD2 (6 bases). Trimming cost V 5 bases and J 4 bases, with 14 bases left between them. This CDR3 has 14 amino acids. Germline CDR1 and CDR2: MNHEY and SMNVEV (reference sequence). Here the CDR3 DNA reads TGTGCCAGCAGTGTGGGGGGAGGAGCAGAGACCCAGTACTTC. Protein sequence: CASSVGGGAETQYF.

There are many counts of this clonotype. The genes are TRBV5-1 and TRBJ1-1; TRBD1 matches 8 bases. Germline CDR1 reads SGHRS; CDR2 reads YFSETQ. J gave up 1 base and V 5 bases, and 7 bases lay outside the gene matches. The CDR3 spans 15 residues. DNA for the CDR3: TGCGCCAGCAGTCCCGACGGACAGGGGAACACTGAAGCTTTCTTT. It specifies CASSPDGQGNTEAFF.

The V gene is TRBV29-1, the J gene TRBJ1-1; D possibly corresponds to TRBD1 (5 bases). CDR1 SQVTM and CDR2 ANQGSEA come from the germline V gene. The CDR3 has 14 amino acids. Between the trimmed V and J ends, which lost 4 bases and 0 bases, there was a span of 12 bases. CDR3 sequence: CSVVEGTMNTEAFF. The CDR3 DNA reads TGCAGCGTTGTAGAGGGGACTATGAACACTGAAGCTTTCTTT.

This clonotype was recorded many times. V gene TRBV5-1 combines with J gene TRBJ2-1, with 7 bases fitting TRBD2. The germline V gene encodes CDR1 SGHRS and CDR2 YFSETQ. The junction had 13 bases not matched to a gene; V was cut back by 0 bases and J by 4 bases. This CDR3 is built from 18 residues. The CDR3 DNA is TGCGCCAGCAGCTTGGATGGGGGGGGTCTAGCGGTATACAATGAGCAGTTCTTC. Its protein product is CASSLDGGGLAVYNEQFF. Full variable domain (missing parts from reference TRBV5-1 and TRBJ2-1): KAGVTQTPRYLIKTRGQQVTLSCSPISGHRSVSWYQQTPGQGLQFLFEYFSETQRNKGNFPGRFSGRQFSNSRSEMNVSTLELGDSALYLCASSLDGGGLAVYNEQFFGPGTRLTVL.

J is TRBJ2-1 and V is TRBV7-6; D might be TRBD2 (6 bases). The CDR3 runs to 15 residues. V was trimmed by 1 base and J by 7 bases, leaving 14 bases between them. Per germline, CDR1 SGHVS and CDR2 FNYEAQ. CDR3 DNA: TGTGCCAGCAGCTTAGAGTCGACTAGTTTTAATGAGCAGTTCTTC. Its protein is CASSLESTSFNEQFF.

Written as DNA, the CDR3 is TGTGCCAGCAGTGAGAACCCGTCGGGGCCCCTCGAGGCAGACGAGCAGTACGTC. Its protein product is CASSENPSGPLEADEQYV. The gene calls are TRBV6-1 and TRBJ2-7; the D call may be TRBD1 or TRBD2 (5 bases each). CDR1 is MNHNS, CDR2 SASEGT, per germline. The V end lost 3 bases, the J end lost 5 bases, and 26 bases lay between the germline ends. The CDR3 totals 18 residues.